These 21 T cell receptor beta chains share one sample of origin, sequenced in a study of T cell repertoires in aging, cancer and after chemotherapy (dated by TCRdb to 2018 to 2020). For sequencing, an Illumina MiSeq was employed. Rearranged TRB sequences spanning V, D and J segments were amplified in a multiplex touch-down PCR with a mixed TRB-A/B primer pool. Using fastp at Q25 and MiXCR, TCRdb reprocessed the public reads and kept productive beta chains. Records with the same CDR3 protein are collapsed into one entry carrying the most frequent genes and DNA. Here the sample has 7,000 to 9,500 distinct CDR3 sequences; approximately 33% occur a single time. The ten biggest clones cover less than 4.5% of the sample. TCR beta rearrangements were amplified from genomic DNA extracted from peripheral blood rather than from sorted cells or RNA. What was sequenced was blood. The receptors originated from a human donor in good health.

Written as DNA, the CDR3 is TGTGCCAGCAGCTTTCGGAGGGAGAGGAGCGACGAGCAGTACTTC. As protein: CASSFRRERSDEQYF. The chain employs TRBV5-4 and TRBJ2-7; tentative D call: TRBD2 (6 bases). This CDR3 is built from 15 residues. The ends were cut back, 2 bases at V and 5 bases at J, with 17 bases in the middle. From germline, CDR1 is SGHNT and CDR2 YYREEE (reference sequence).

In its sample, this clonotype ranks as medium-sized (0.01 to 0.1%). The chain joins TRBV7-6 to TRBJ2-2; unclear D gene. Looked up from germline, CDR1 is SGHVS and CDR2 is FNYEAQ. The V and J ends lost 1 base and 1 base respectively, with 7 bases between them. This CDR3 contains 15 residues. The CDR3 region is CASSLGSLNTGELFF. The CDR3 DNA reads TGTGCCAGCAGCTTAGGGAGCTTGAACACCGGGGAGCTGTTTTTT.

This clonotype qualifies as medium-sized (0.01 to 0.1%). J is TRBJ2-1 and V is TRBV5-4; possibly TRBD1 for D (6 bases). The CDR3 extends over 15 amino acids. Germline CDR1 and CDR2: SGHNT and YYREEE (reference sequence). V was clipped by 4 bases and J by 0 bases, with 11 bases between them. The CDR3 DNA follows: TGTGCCAGCAGCCAGGGGCGGGCCTCCTACAATGAGCAGTTCTTC. It specifies CASSQGRASYNEQFF.

Within the sample, this clonotype is medium-sized. V usage is TRBV30 and J usage is TRBJ1-2; 7 nucleotides match TRBD1. V was clipped by 4 bases and J by 3 bases; unmatched bases: 5. The germline CDR1 and CDR2 sequences are GTSNPN and SVGIG (reference sequence). The CDR3 has 13 residues. For the CDR3, the DNA is TGTGCCTGGAATAGTCAGGGGGACTATGGCTACACCTTC. Amino acids: CAWNSQGDYGYTF.

This clonotype is labeled medium-sized. The chain employs TRBV29-1 and TRBJ1-2, with D possibly matching TRBD1 (5 bases). Germline assignment: CDR1 SQVTM and CDR2 ANQGSEA. V was pared by 1 base and J by 3 bases, with 12 bases between. This CDR3 is built from 14 residues. CDR3: CSVEGEKGDYGYTF. The CDR3 nucleotides are TGCAGCGTTGAAGGGGAGAAAGGGGACTATGGCTACACCTTC.

The chain employs TRBV27 and TRBJ1-2, with D unclear. Germline V gene lookup returns CDR1 MNHEY and CDR2 SMNVEV (reference sequence). This CDR3 spans 14 amino acids. V dropped 0 bases and J dropped 4 bases, with 9 bases sitting between them. For the CDR3, the DNA is TGTGCCAGCAGTTTATCTGGTCCGAGCTATGGCTACACCTTC. Translation: CASSLSGPSYGYTF.

This clonotype is labeled as medium-sized. This chain connects TRBV13 to TRBJ2-1, with D possibly being TRBD2 (6 bases). CDR1 PRHDT and CDR2 FYEKMQ come from the germline V gene (reference sequence). The CDR3 loop spans 13 amino acids. V was shortened by 0 bases and J by 14 bases, with 14 bases between the two germline ends. CDR3 sequence reads: CASSLGAGASEFF. CDR3 coding DNA: TGTGCCAGCAGCTTAGGGGCCGGGGCTAGCGAGTTCTTC.

This clonotype has only a few counts. This chain uses TRBV5-6 with TRBJ2-5, with 10 bases matching TRBD2. V shed 4 bases, J shed 5 bases, and the junction held 8 bases outside the gene matches. The CDR3 spans 15 residues. The germline CDR1 and CDR2 sequences are SGHDT and YYEEEE. The CDR3 loop is CASSLERGGVETQYF. Here the CDR3 DNA reads TGTGCCAGCAGCCTAGAGCGGGGGGGCGTGGAGACCCAGTACTTC. The whole variable domain, remainder taken from reference TRBV5-6 and TRBJ2-5, is DAGVTQSPTHLIKTRGQQVTLRCSPKSGHDTVSWYQQALGQGPQFIFQYYEEEERQRGNFPDRFSGHQFPNYSSELNVNALLLGDSALYLCASSLERGGVETQYFGPGTRLLVL.

This clonotype ranks as medium-sized. The chain has TRBV15 and TRBJ2-3; D perhaps matches TRBD2 (6 bases). CDR1 is LNHNV and CDR2 is YYDKDF in the germline V gene (reference sequence). Trimming left V 5 bases short and J 5 bases short, with 14 bases between. The CDR3 is 14 amino acids. The CDR3 spells CATSPPLARDTQYF. CDR3 bases: TGTGCCACCAGCCCTCCGCTAGCGCGAGATACGCAGTATTTT.

This clonotype was found a few times. V is TRBV6-6 and J is TRBJ1-4, with D hard to call. Trimming removed 10 bases from V and 0 bases from J, with 12 bases in between. Germline CDR1 is MNHNY and CDR2 is SVGAGI (reference sequence). This CDR3 spans 14 amino acids. The CDR3 reads CAIGPASTNEKLFF. CDR3 nucleotides: TGTGCCATCGGGCCAGCATCAACTAATGAAAAACTGTTTTTT.

This rearrangement joins TRBV7-9 to TRBJ1-2; no clear D. The V gene's germline CDR1 is SEHNR and CDR2 FQNEAQ (reference sequence). CDR3 length: 8 residues. The CDR3 DNA reads TGTGGAGGTGATGGCTACACCTTC. Amino acid sequence: CGGDGYTF.

This clonotype was observed a handful of times. The chain links TRBV13 to TRBJ2-1; D is uncertain. The V end was cut by 0 bases, the J end by 5 bases, with 5 bases between. Germline V gene lookup returns CDR1 PRHDT and CDR2 FYEKMQ (reference sequence). The length of the CDR3 is 13 residues. CDR3 sequence: CASSLGFNNEQFF. The CDR3 DNA reads TGTGCCAGCAGCTTAGGCTTTAACAATGAGCAGTTCTTC.

In this sample, this clonotype turned up a few times. One end of the junction fails to match germline, which may point to a read error. This chain connects TRBV27 to TRBJ2-7; possibly TRBD1 for D (6 bases). Per the germline V gene, CDR1 is MNHEY and CDR2 is SMNVEV (reference sequence). The CDR3 is 15 residues long. The DNA of the CDR3 is TGTGCCAGCAGTTCCCAGGGGTTTGAATCCTTCGAGCAGTACTTC. The encoded protein is CASSSQGFESFEQYF.

The V call is TRBV28, the J call TRBJ2-1; 8 bases line up with TRBD2. Germline CDR1 is MDHEN and CDR2 is SYDVKM. Losses at the gene ends were 4 bases for V and 4 bases for J; bases not matched to a gene: 6. The CDR3 has 15 amino acids. In nucleotides, the CDR3 is TGTGCCAGCAGTTCCTTAGGCGGGGGGTACAATGAGCAGTTCTTC. This sequence encodes CASSSLGGGYNEQFF.

The chain is built from TRBV27 and TRBJ1-2; unclear D gene. Germline CDR1 reads MNHEY; CDR2 reads SMNVEV (reference sequence). V lost 3 bases, J lost 2 bases, and 7 bases lay in between. The CDR3 has 13 amino acids. The DNA for the CDR3 is TGTGCCAGCAGTTTTCGGGCAAACTATGGCTACACCTTC. This encodes CASSFRANYGYTF.

The chain combines TRBV7-4 with TRBJ2-1, with unresolved D. Germline CDR1 SGHVT, CDR2 SQSDAQ. V was cut by 5 bases and J by 0 bases, with 11 bases left in between. There are 15 residues in the CDR3. The CDR3 nucleotides are TGTGCCAGCAGCCTAGACTTGAGCTCCTACAATGAGCAGTTCTTC. This gives the protein CASSLDLSSYNEQFF.

This sequence joins TRBV5-5 and TRBJ1-2; D remains unclear. Germline loops: CDR1 SGHKS, CDR2 YYEKEE (reference sequence). The CDR3 has 14 residues. Trimming took 2 bases from V and 4 from J, leaving 12 bases between them. The CDR3 loop is CASSLGQPTYGYTF. The CDR3 nucleotides read TGTGCCAGCAGCTTAGGGCAGCCAACCTATGGCTACACCTTC. Drawing the rest from reference TRBV5-5 and TRBJ1-2, the complete variable domain is DAGVTQSPTHLIKTRGQQVTLRCSPISGHKSVSWYQQVLGQGPQFIFQYYEKEERGRGNFPDRFSARQFPNYSSELNVNALLLGDSALYLCASSLGQPTYGYTFGSGTRLTVV.

This chain joins TRBV5-6 and TRBJ2-3; D uncertain. From germline, CDR1 is SGHDT and CDR2 YYEEEE. The ends were cut back, 5 bases at V and 4 bases at J, with 8 bases in the middle. This CDR3 comprises 12 residues. CDR3 sequence reads: CASRPAADTQYF. As DNA, the CDR3 is TGTGCCAGCAGACCCGCGGCAGATACGCAGTATTTT. Based on the CDR3 plus reference TRBV5-6 and TRBJ2-3, the full variable domain is DAGVTQSPTHLIKTRGQQVTLRCSPKSGHDTVSWYQQALGQGPQFIFQYYEEEERQRGNFPDRFSGHQFPNYSSELNVNALLLGDSALYLCASRPAADTQYFGPGTRLTVL.

The chain couples TRBV24-1 to TRBJ2-3; 11 nucleotides line up with TRBD2. CDR3 length equals 15 residues. The V gene end was trimmed by 6 bases and the J gene end by 9 bases; junction bases not matched to a gene: 10. Germline V gives CDR1 KGHDR, CDR2 SFDVKD. The CDR3 DNA reads TGTGCCACCAGTCCTAGCGGGGGGTCTCCAGGGACGCAGTATTTT. It is translated as CATSPSGGSPGTQYF.

This clonotype was observed a handful of times. The J gene is TRBJ2-1, the V gene TRBV5-4, with D hard to call. V was clipped by 4 bases and J by 3 bases, with 2 bases between them. The CDR3 is 11 amino acids. Germline V gene data show CDR1 as SGHNT and CDR2 as YYREEE (reference sequence). As DNA, the CDR3 is TGTGCCAGCAGCATCTACAATGAGCAGTTCTTC. Translated, it gives CASSIYNEQFF. The variable domain in full, completed from reference TRBV5-4 and TRBJ2-1, reads ETGVTQSPTHLIKTRGQQVTLRCSSQSGHNTVSWYQQALGQGPQFIFQYYREEENGRGNFPPRFSGLQFPNYSSELNVNALELDDSALYLCASSIYNEQFFGPGTRLTVL.

With respect to this clonotype: Being one base from a much bigger clone, this may be a read error. This sequence joins TRBV19 and TRBJ2-3; 10 bases are shared with TRBD2. The germline V gene has CDR1 LNHDA and CDR2 SQIVND (reference sequence). The CDR3 covers 13 residues. The V and J ends lost 3 bases and 6 bases, in that order; junction bases with no gene match: 0. The CDR3 spells CASSMTSGDTQYF. CDR3 nucleotide sequence: TGTGCCAGTAGTATGACTAGCGGGGATACGCAGTATTTT.